Described below is a single TCR beta chain sequence and its context. As yet, its antigen is unknown. Alongside a J-beta primer mix, a sample-barcoded 5' primer served in a second PCR lasting roughly 7 to 11 cycles. TCRdb itself ran the 5' RACE reads through MiXCR, one entry per CDR3 protein. The sample shows approximately 1.5 million distinct CDR3 sequences, 34% of them seen only once. This entry comes from a study of blood T cells in healthy people across ages. General observations from the study: The percentage of naive T cells correlated strongly with TCR beta diversity.

This TCR derives from a woman aged 25 to 45 in good health. The sequencing input was blood.

CDR3: CASSIGLTVYEQYF. Written as DNA, the CDR3 is TGTGCCAGCAGCATCGGACTAACGGTCTACGAGCAGTACTTC. The chain links TRBV7-8 to TRBJ2-7; D might be TRBD2 (6 bases). The CDR3 covers 14 residues. CDR1 and CDR2 (germline): SGHVS, FQNEAQ. V was trimmed by 5 bases and J by 3 bases, leaving 14 bases between them.